This TCR beta chain was observed in a study of molecular identifiers for immune sequencing clone quantification. Study-wide findings and caveats: Spiked-in Jurkat TCR RNA corresponding to one cell was reported as detectable against more than 750,000 naive cells.

Preparation methods for the bulk TCR libraries were those previously described, with listed TCR primers. MiXCR was run by TCRdb on the PCR reads, yielding one entry per CDR3 protein. The repertoire holds nearly 55,000 distinct CDR3 sequences, 35% to 40% seen once, with approximately 4.2% in the top ten. CDR3 size: 12 residues. CDR1 is MNHNS and CDR2 is SASEGT in the germline V gene. Concerning this clonotype itself: Its specificity is not known. Its ends do not fully match the called genes, so a read error is possible.

Sorted inputs of about 18,000 to 1,100,000 cells, with 10%, 30% or 50% RNA, yielded naive CD8 libraries. Sorting captured naive CD8 T cells as CD8+CD4-CCR7+CD45RA+. Sequencing used naive CD8+ T cells from blood, with Jurkat cell RNA spiked in. The subset here: FACS-sorted CD8+CD4-CCR7+CD45RA+ naive T cells. This TCR derives from a human donor in good health. Some libraries in this study had Jurkat cell RNA spiked in. The chain recombines TRBV6-1 with TRBJ2-7, with a weak D call TRBD2 (6 bases). The CDR3 spells CAGSEMGGWEYF. Written as DNA, the CDR3 is TGTGCCGGCAGTGAAATGGGGGGTTGGGAGTACTTC.